The 8 T cell receptor beta chains reported below all come from one sample, sequenced in a study of beta chain features in type 1 diabetes. Since all of the isolated RNA was reverse transcribed, expressed TCRB transcripts were what got sequenced. Measured with immunoSEQ multiplex PCR; TCRdb has only the in-frame clones, and not every one. The top ten hold around 0.68% of the sample, which has 110,000 to 150,000 clones, around 8.7% seen once. The sequencing input was central memory CD4+ T cells from blood. These receptors were taken from a man between 18 and 29 years old in good health.

This clone has just a few counts. V and J are TRBV28 and TRBJ1-5, with D unclear. CDR1 is MDHEN and CDR2 is SYDVKM in the germline V gene. CDR3 size: 15 residues. Trimming removed 3 bases at V and 5 bases at J, with 14 bases between. The CDR3 loop reads CASSFSGMVDQPQHF. The CDR3, as DNA: TGTGCCAGCAGTTTTTCGGGGATGGTCGATCAGCCCCAGCATTTT. Looking up the rest from reference TRBV28 and TRBJ1-5 gives the full variable domain: DVKVTQSSRYLVKRTGEKVFLECVQDMDHENMFWYRQDPGLGLRLIYFSYDVKMKEKGDIPEGYSVSREKKERFSLILESASTNQTSMYLCASSFSGMVDQPQHFGDGTRLSIL.

This clone was seen only a few times. The chain combines TRBV7-2 with TRBJ1-5; maybe TRBD1 (6 bases). The CDR3 totals 13 residues. CDR1 is SGHTA and CDR2 is FQGNSA in the germline V gene. V was cut by 6 bases and J by 7 bases, with 13 bases left in between. CDR3 protein: CASSLLTGQPQHF. CDR3 coding DNA: TGTGCCAGCAGTCTCCTTACAGGGCAGCCCCAGCATTTT.

Only a few counts were recorded for this clone. In DNA, the CDR3 is TGTGCCAGCAGCCAAGCCCAGGGAGGTAACACTGAAGCTTTCTTT. Protein: CASSQAQGGNTEAFF. The V call is TRBV4-2, the J call TRBJ1-1; D might be TRBD1 (5 bases). This CDR3 region has 15 residues. Germline CDR1 is LGHNA and CDR2 is YNFKEQ. V shed 1 base and J shed 2 bases, with 11 bases lying between them.

The chain carries TRBV9 and TRBJ2-7; TRBD2 matches 9 bases. Germline CDR1 and CDR2: SGDLS and YYNGEE. CDR3 length equals 15 residues. V was clipped by 5 bases and J by 3 bases; unmatched bases: 9. The CDR3 protein is CASSITSGFNYEQYF. The DNA for the CDR3 is TGTGCCAGCAGTATAACTAGCGGGTTTAACTACGAGCAGTACTTC.

This clone was recorded a few times. This chain uses TRBV5-4 with TRBJ2-1, with TRBD1 as a possible D gene (6 bases). This CDR3 spans 15 amino acids. CDR1 SGHNT and CDR2 YYREEE come from the germline V gene (reference sequence). V was shortened by 4 bases and J by 1 base, with 12 bases between the two germline ends. DNA of the CDR3: TGTGCCAGCAGCAACCCTACAGGGTCCTACAATGAGCAGTTCTTC. Its translation: CASSNPTGSYNEQFF.

This chain joins TRBV4-3 and TRBJ2-7; D remains ambiguous. The CDR3 spans 13 residues. In germline, CDR1 is LGHNA, CDR2 YSLEER. V dropped 0 bases and J dropped 2 bases, with 5 bases sitting between them. CDR3 sequence: CASSQDTAYEQYF. In DNA, the CDR3 is TGCGCCAGCAGCCAAGATACAGCCTACGAGCAGTACTTC.

Concerning this clone: Possible read error: a much larger clone is one base away. This chain connects TRBV5-1 to TRBJ2-7; TRBD2 matches 8 bases. V shed 3 bases, J shed 5 bases, and the junction held 16 bases outside the gene matches. This CDR3 has 17 residues. Germline V gene sequence: CDR1 SGHRS, CDR2 YFSETQ. The chain's CDR3 is CASSSRSGRGAPDEQYF. The CDR3 DNA sequence: TGCGCCAGCAGCTCCCGATCGGGGCGGGGGGCCCCCGACGAGCAGTACTTC.

V is TRBV6-1 and J is TRBJ1-6, with unresolved D. V was pared by 3 bases and J by 9 bases, with 9 bases between. CDR1 MNHNS and CDR2 SASEGT come from the germline V gene. The CDR3 runs 13 residues. The DNA of the CDR3 is TGTGCCAGCAGTGATGTCATGTCTTCACCCCTCCACTTT. Translation: CASSDVMSSPLHF.